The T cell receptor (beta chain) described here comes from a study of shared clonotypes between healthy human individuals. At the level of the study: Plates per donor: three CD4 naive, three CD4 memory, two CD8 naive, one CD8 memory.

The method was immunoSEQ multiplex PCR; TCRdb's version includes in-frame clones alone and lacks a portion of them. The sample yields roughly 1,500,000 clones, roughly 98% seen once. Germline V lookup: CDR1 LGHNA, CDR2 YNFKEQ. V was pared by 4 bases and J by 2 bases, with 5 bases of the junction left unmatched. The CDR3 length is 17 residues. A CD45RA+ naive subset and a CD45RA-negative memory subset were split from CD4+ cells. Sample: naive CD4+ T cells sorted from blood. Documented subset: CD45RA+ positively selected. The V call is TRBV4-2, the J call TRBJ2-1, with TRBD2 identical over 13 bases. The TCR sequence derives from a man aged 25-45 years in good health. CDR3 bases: TGTGCCAGCAGCCCGCGGACTAGCGGGAGAACCTACAATGAGCAGTTCTTC. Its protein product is CASSPRTSGRTYNEQFF.